Shown below are 13 T cell receptor beta chains from a single sample sequenced in a study of CD8+CD57+ T cells in acquired aplastic anemia. CDR3 and TCR beta VDJ profiling relied on a genomic DNA template. MiXCR, run by TCRdb on the reads, gives a single entry per CDR3 protein. Among roughly 190,000 distinct CDR3 sequences, around half were seen once, and the ten largest hold about 15%. Source material: sorted CD4+, CD8+, or CD8+CD57+ T cells (not recorded which) from PBMCs. The receptor source for this set is a human donor in good health, serving as a control.

The chain joins TRBV7-2 to TRBJ1-6; no clear D gene. V gave up 0 bases and J gave up 7 bases, with 16 bases separating them. The CDR3 is 17 residues long. The germline CDR1 and CDR2 sequences are SGHTA and FQGNSA. In nucleotides, the CDR3 is TGTGCCAGCAGCTTAGCTCTCGTCCGCGACAACAATTCACCCCTCCACTTT. It encodes CASSLALVRDNNSPLHF.

The chain is built from TRBV7-2 and TRBJ2-7; D might be TRBD2 (7 bases). V was trimmed by 1 base and J by 5 bases, leaving 24 bases between them. From germline, CDR1 is SGHTA and CDR2 FQGNSA. This CDR3 has 18 amino acids. The CDR3: CASSLGAPGGAVPNEQYF. DNA for the CDR3: TGTGCCAGCAGCTTAGGGGCCCCGGGGGGCGCAGTGCCGAACGAGCAGTACTTC.

The chain carries TRBV7-2 and TRBJ1-2, with 7 bases lining up with TRBD1. J lost 12 bases, V lost 1 base, and 5 bases had no gene match. The CDR3 extends over 12 amino acids. Germline CDR1 reads SGHTA; CDR2 reads FQGNSA. The CDR3 DNA reads as TGTGCCAGCAGCTTAGGGACAGGCGGAAACACCTTC. This sequence encodes CASSLGTGGNTF.

Ten or more counts support this clonotype. The rearrangement joins TRBV4-1 to TRBJ1-6, with D perhaps TRBD1 (6 bases). The germline V gene encodes CDR1 MGHRA and CDR2 YSYEKL. The V and J ends lost 3 bases and 10 bases respectively, with 16 bases between them. This CDR3 comprises 15 residues. CDR3 DNA sequence: TGCGCCAGCAGCCAGTTACAGGGTTTCATCTCACCCCTCCACTTT. The encoded protein is CASSQLQGFISPLHF.

Remarks on this clonotype: A read error may account for a junction end that differs from germline. This chain connects TRBV7-8 to TRBJ2-7; 8 nucleotides match TRBD1. This CDR3 region has 17 residues. The V gene's germline CDR1 is SGHVS and CDR2 FQNEAQ. The DNA for the CDR3 is TGCGCCAGCAGCCCCCACCTCCGACAGGGGATGTGGAACGGGCAGTACTTC. Translation: CASSPHLRQGMWNGQYF.

The chain has TRBV9 and TRBJ2-7; D is unresolved. Germline CDR1 and CDR2: SGDLS and YYNGEE. The CDR3 sequence is 14 residues long. V shed 0 bases and J shed 1 base, with 8 bases lying between them. The CDR3 DNA sequence: TGTGCCAGCAGCGTAGGGTACGGATCCTACGAGCAGTACTTC. This translates into CASSVGYGSYEQYF.

This clonotype was seen at least ten times. The chain is built from TRBV15 and TRBJ1-3; tentatively, D is TRBD1 (5 bases). Trimming took 0 bases from V and 2 from J, leaving 11 bases between them. The CDR3 is 16 residues long. Germline V CDR1 and CDR2: LNHNV, YYDKDF (reference sequence). The CDR3 here is CATSRDWGGTGNTIYF. The CDR3 coding sequence is TGTGCCACCAGCAGAGATTGGGGGGGAACTGGAAACACCATATATTTT.

V gene TRBV20-1 combines with J gene TRBJ1-6, with TRBD1 as a possible D gene (6 bases). Germline lookup yields CDR1 DFQATT and CDR2 SNEGSKA (reference sequence). The CDR3 is made up of 16 amino acids. V was cut by 1 base and J by 5 bases, with 15 bases left in between. CDR3 sequence: CSARGAGGRDNSPLHF. In DNA form, the CDR3 reads TGCAGTGCTAGAGGCGCCGGGGGGCGGGATAATTCACCCCTCCACTTT.

This clonotype was observed many times. V and J are TRBV6-5 and TRBJ2-2, with 10 bases identical to TRBD1. The V and J ends lost 5 bases and 3 bases, in that order; junction bases with no gene match: 9. The CDR3 extends over 17 amino acids. Germline loops: CDR1 MNHEY, CDR2 SVGAGI. The CDR3 DNA reads as TGTGCCAGCAGTAAATTGGCCGGGACAGGGGACACCGGGGAGCTGTTTTTT. Its translation: CASSKLAGTGDTGELFF.

The J gene is TRBJ2-3, the V gene TRBV7-6; TRBD2 matches 13 bases. This CDR3 comprises 19 residues. Trimming cost V 4 bases and J 6 bases; bases outside gene matches: 16. Germline V gene sequence: CDR1 SGHVS, CDR2 FNYEAQ. CDR3 amino acids: CASSSTLKGLAGLRDTQYF. DNA of the CDR3: TGTGCCAGCAGCTCCACCCTAAAGGGACTAGCGGGACTGAGGGATACGCAGTATTTT.

The J gene is TRBJ1-1, the V gene TRBV5-1; no firm D call. CDR1 is SGHRS, CDR2 YFSETQ, per germline. The CDR3 consists of 13 residues. The germline V and J ends were trimmed by 4 bases and 3 bases, with 10 bases remaining between them. Written as DNA, the CDR3 is TGCGCCAGCAGCGAGGACCGGGACACTGAAGCTTTCTTT. It yields the protein CASSEDRDTEAFF.

This chain joins TRBV14 and TRBJ2-7, with a tentative D call TRBD1 (6 bases). V was pared by 3 bases and J by 2 bases, with 17 bases between. CDR3 size: 16 residues. The germline CDR1 and CDR2 sequences are SGHDN and FVKESK. CDR3 amino acids: CASSHPPVTGTYEQYF. The CDR3 DNA follows: TGTGCCAGCAGCCACCCCCCCGTAACAGGGACCTACGAGCAGTACTTC.

This clonotype was recorded at least ten times. This chain joins TRBV28 and TRBJ2-2; possible D gene TRBD1, 5 bases. Germline CDR1 and CDR2: MDHEN and SYDVKM. Between the trimmed V and J ends, which lost 6 bases and 1 base, there was a span of 12 bases. The CDR3 runs 15 residues. Here the CDR3 DNA reads TGTGCCAGCAGCCACGGACACTGGAACACCGGGGAGCTGTTTTTT. This gives the protein CASSHGHWNTGELFF.